The 15 T cell receptor beta chains in this list originate from one sample, sequenced in a study of breast tumors, draining lymph nodes, adjacent tissues. Breast cancer patients provided tissue from their axillary draining lymph nodes. TCRdb fed the multiplex PCR reads into MiXCR, producing one record per CDR3 protein. The table includes around 230,000 distinct CDR3 sequences, about a third detected once. Material: axillary lymph node tissue. Source of these receptors: a female donor with breast cancer. Some clones in this sample may be carry-over from other donors' samples.

This clonotype was observed many times. One junction end does not reproduce the germline sequence, and a read error may be involved. The J gene is TRBJ1-1, the V gene TRBV5-1, with 9 bases fitting TRBD1. This CDR3 spans 14 amino acids. Germline V CDR1 and CDR2: SGHRS, YFSETQ. This CDR3 is CASSLTGGNTEAFF. The CDR3 DNA sequence: TGTGCCAGCAGCTTAACAGGGGGCAACACTGAAGCTTTCTTT.

This clonotype has ten or more counts. The chain is built from TRBV29-1 and TRBJ2-3, with D unresolved. Germline lookup yields CDR1 SQVTM and CDR2 ANQGSEA. Between the trimmed V and J ends, which lost 3 bases and 2 bases, there was a span of 6 bases. CDR3 length: 12 residues. CDR3 protein: CSVDTVTDTQYF. The CDR3 bases are TGCAGCGTTGACACGGTCACAGATACGCAGTATTTT.

This clonotype was counted ten times or more. A much larger clonotype is one base distant, so this may be a read error. This sequence joins TRBV7-6 and TRBJ2-5; 12 positions agree with TRBD2. The CDR3 loop spans 15 amino acids. Germline V gene data show CDR1 as SGHVS and CDR2 as FNYEAQ. The CDR3 is CASSPRTSGIETQHF. The CDR3 coding sequence is TGTGCCAGCAGCCCCCGGACTAGCGGGATCGAGACCCAGCACTTC.

In the case of this clonotype: The CDR3 does not end in the conserved phenylalanine or tryptophan, so this is likely a read error. The DNA is left out, because the CDR3 cannot be placed on it with certainty; the CDR3 is given as TCRdb lists it. J is TRBJ2-1 and V is TRBV20-1; TRBD2, the table's D call, was not compared with the DNA. The CDR3 has 8 amino acids, counting both end residues. CDR1 is DFQATT and CDR2 is SNEGSKA in the germline V gene (reference sequence). The CDR3 here is CSASGGTS.

This chain connects TRBV4-1 to TRBJ1-2; no firm D call. V was shortened by 0 bases and J by 6 bases, with 11 bases between the two germline ends. CDR3 size: 14 residues. The germline V gene encodes CDR1 MGHRA and CDR2 YSYEKL. CDR3 sequence (DNA): TGCGCCAGCAGCCAAGATTTTGGGTCTCATGGCTACACCTTC. It is translated as CASSQDFGSHGYTF.

This sequence joins TRBV2 and TRBJ1-2; possible D gene TRBD1, 5 bases. The germline V gene has CDR1 SNHLY and CDR2 FYNNEI. This CDR3 contains 15 residues. With 2 bases removed from V and 4 bases from J, the gap between germline ends came to 14 bases. In nucleotides, the CDR3 is TGTGCCAGCAGTGAAAGCAGCGGGACGGTCTATGGCTACACCTTC. This translates into CASSESSGTVYGYTF.

The chain employs TRBV7-9 and TRBJ2-3, with 8 nucleotides matching TRBD2. V shed 5 bases, J shed 11 bases, and the junction held 15 bases outside the gene matches. The germline gives CDR1 SEHNR, CDR2 FQNEAQ (reference sequence). This CDR3 is built from 15 residues. The CDR3: CASSTLGSGSDEQYF. For the CDR3, the DNA is TGTGCCAGCAGCACCCTCGGAAGCGGGAGCGATGAGCAGTATTTT. The variable domain in full, with the rest retrieved from reference TRBV7-9 and TRBJ2-3, is DTGVSQNPRHKITKRGQNVTFRCDPISEHNRLYWYRQTLGQGPEFLTYFQNEAQLEKSRLLSDRFSAERPKGSFSTLEIQRTEQGDSAMYLCASSTLGSGSDEQYFGPGTRLTVL.

This clonotype was detected ten times or more. The chain carries TRBV7-9 and TRBJ2-3; 7 positions match TRBD1. V gave up 6 bases and J gave up 5 bases; unmatched junction bases: 8. Germline V gene data show CDR1 as SEHNR and CDR2 as FQNEAQ (reference sequence). The CDR3 runs 14 residues. The CDR3 reads CASRAGTVVDTQYF. For the CDR3, the DNA is TGTGCCAGCAGGGCCGGGACAGTGGTAGATACGCAGTATTTT.

The table lists this clonotype with a few counts. This chain joins TRBV10-1 and TRBJ1-6; 9 bases are a match to TRBD1. V dropped 6 bases and J dropped 10; count of bases not matched to a gene: 19. Germline CDR1 WNHNN, CDR2 SYGVQD (reference sequence). This CDR3 has 18 amino acids. The CDR3 protein is CASRNYSTGTGISSPLHF. The CDR3 nucleotides read TGCGCCAGCAGGAATTACTCCACCGGGACAGGGATTTCCTCACCCCTCCACTTT.

The chain employs TRBV11-2 and TRBJ2-3; 8 bases map to TRBD2. Germline trimming cut 5 bases from V and 11 bases from J; bases unmatched to any gene: 6. In germline, CDR1 is SGHAT, CDR2 FQNNGV. The CDR3 is made up of 12 amino acids. CDR3 residues: CASSPGTSGQYF. CDR3 coding DNA: TGTGCCAGCAGCCCCGGGACTAGTGGGCAGTATTTT.

The J gene is TRBJ1-2, the V gene TRBV6-4; 9 bases are shared with TRBD1. Germline V gives CDR1 MRHNA, CDR2 SNTAGT. The CDR3 is made up of 15 amino acids. V trimming: 0 bases; J trimming: 8 bases; junction bases outside the gene matches: 7. CDR3 loop: CASSDSVQGARGYTF. As DNA, the CDR3 is TGTGCCAGCAGTGACTCGGTACAGGGGGCGCGGGGCTACACCTTC.

This clonotype was observed at least ten times. The chain is built from TRBV20-1 and TRBJ2-5; no reliable D call. The CDR3 covers 14 residues. V was clipped by 2 bases and J by 7 bases, with 17 bases between them. Germline lookup yields CDR1 DFQATT and CDR2 SNEGSKA (reference sequence). The CDR3: CSARNPDGLGTQYF. CDR3 in DNA: TGCAGTGCTAGAAACCCGGACGGATTGGGGACCCAGTACTTC.

This clonotype was picked up many times. J is TRBJ1-2 and V is TRBV3-1; D gene ambiguous. The CDR3 has 15 amino acids. Germline values: CDR1 LGHDT, CDR2 YNNKEL (reference sequence). The germline V and J ends were trimmed by 1 base and 7 bases, with 16 bases remaining between them. CDR3 in DNA: TGTGCCAGCAGCCAAGGAGGCACCCTATGGGGTGGCTACACCTTC. This codes for CASSQGGTLWGGYTF. Variable domain in full (rest from reference TRBV3-1 and TRBJ1-2): DTAVSQTPKYLVTQMGNDKSIKCEQNLGHDTMYWYKQDSKKFLKIMFSYNNKELIINETVPNRFSPKSPDKAHLNLHINSLELGDSAVYFCASSQGGTLWGGYTFGSGTRLTVV.

This clonotype was seen ten or more times. The chain has TRBV27 and TRBJ1-6, with D uncertain. Germline CDR1 and CDR2: MNHEY and SMNVEV (reference sequence). The CDR3 is made up of 14 amino acids. V dropped 3 bases and J dropped 7 bases, with 10 bases sitting between them. The CDR3 protein is CASSFSRLNSPLHF. Written as DNA, the CDR3 is TGTGCCAGCAGTTTTTCACGGTTAAATTCACCCCTCCACTTT.

This clonotype was observed a single time. The chain links TRBV15 to TRBJ1-6, with D unclear. Trimming cost V 5 bases and J 19 bases, with 24 bases left between them. CDR3 length equals 14 residues. CDR1 is LNHNV, CDR2 YYDKDF, per germline (reference sequence). The CDR3 DNA sequence: TGTGCCACCAGCGGAGTTCATTCGGGCTCACCCCCTCACTTT. Amino acid sequence: CATSGVHSGSPPHF.